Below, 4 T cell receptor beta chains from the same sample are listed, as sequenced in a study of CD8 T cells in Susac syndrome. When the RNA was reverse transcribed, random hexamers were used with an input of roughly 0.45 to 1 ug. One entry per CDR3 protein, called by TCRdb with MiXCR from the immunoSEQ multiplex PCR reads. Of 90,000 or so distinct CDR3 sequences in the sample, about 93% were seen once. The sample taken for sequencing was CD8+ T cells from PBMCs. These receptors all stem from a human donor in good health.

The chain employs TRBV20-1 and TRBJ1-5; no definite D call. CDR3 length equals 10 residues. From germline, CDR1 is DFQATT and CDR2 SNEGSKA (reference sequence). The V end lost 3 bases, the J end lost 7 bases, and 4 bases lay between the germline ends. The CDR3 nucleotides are TGCAGTGCTAGGTACCAGCCCCAGCATTTT. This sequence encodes CSARYQPQHF.

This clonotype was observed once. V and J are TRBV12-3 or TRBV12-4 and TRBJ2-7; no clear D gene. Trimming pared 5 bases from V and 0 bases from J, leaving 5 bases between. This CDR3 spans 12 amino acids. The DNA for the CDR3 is TGTGCCAGCAGTACCGCCTCCTACGAGCAGTACTTC. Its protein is CASSTASYEQYF.

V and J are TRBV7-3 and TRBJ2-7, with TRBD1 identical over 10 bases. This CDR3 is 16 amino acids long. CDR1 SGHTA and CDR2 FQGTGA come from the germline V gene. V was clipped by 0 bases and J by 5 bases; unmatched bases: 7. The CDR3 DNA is TGTGCCAGCAGCTTAACGGCCGGGACAGGGGCCCACGAGCAGTACTTC. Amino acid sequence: CASSLTAGTGAHEQYF.

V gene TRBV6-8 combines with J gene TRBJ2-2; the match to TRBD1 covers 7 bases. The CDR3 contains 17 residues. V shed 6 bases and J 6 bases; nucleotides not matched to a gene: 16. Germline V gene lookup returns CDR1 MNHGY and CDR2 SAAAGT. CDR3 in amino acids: CASRPPGTEGWAGELFF. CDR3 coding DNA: TGTGCCAGCAGACCCCCGGGGACAGAGGGGTGGGCCGGGGAGCTGTTTTTT.